The T cell receptor (beta chain) under discussion was sequenced for a study of identical twins. The CDR3 totals 15 residues. Per germline, CDR1 MNHEY and CDR2 SVGAGI. The V end was cut by 4 bases, the J end by 4 bases, with 15 bases between. The authors used template switching to add a universal primer site and gave cDNA unique molecular identifiers. MiXCR, run by TCRdb on the 5' RACE reads, gives a single entry per CDR3 protein. This table holds 400,000 to 550,000 distinct CDR3 sequences, approximately 25% found once. These data also featured in a second study, about T cells expressing NK-cell markers.

Sequencing was carried out using CD4+ T cells sorted from blood. The chain carries TRBV6-5 and TRBJ2-3; D could derive from TRBD1 or TRBD2 (6 bases each). The sequence was collected from a woman younger than 35 in good health. This CDR3 is CASSSRGAVSDTQYF. In DNA form, the CDR3 reads TGTGCCAGCAGTTCGAGGGGGGCGGTATCAGATACGCAGTATTTT.